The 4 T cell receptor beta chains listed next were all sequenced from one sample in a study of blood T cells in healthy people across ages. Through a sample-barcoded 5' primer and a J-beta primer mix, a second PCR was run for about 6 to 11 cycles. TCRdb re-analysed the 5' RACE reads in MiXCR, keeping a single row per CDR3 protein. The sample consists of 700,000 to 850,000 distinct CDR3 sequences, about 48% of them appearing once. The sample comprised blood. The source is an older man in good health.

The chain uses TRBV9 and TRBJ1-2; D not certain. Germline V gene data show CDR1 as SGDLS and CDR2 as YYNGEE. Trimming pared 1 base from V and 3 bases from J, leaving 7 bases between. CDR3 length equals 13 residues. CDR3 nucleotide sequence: TGTGCCAGCAGCGTAAGGTGGGACTATGGCTACACCTTC. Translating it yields CASSVRWDYGYTF.

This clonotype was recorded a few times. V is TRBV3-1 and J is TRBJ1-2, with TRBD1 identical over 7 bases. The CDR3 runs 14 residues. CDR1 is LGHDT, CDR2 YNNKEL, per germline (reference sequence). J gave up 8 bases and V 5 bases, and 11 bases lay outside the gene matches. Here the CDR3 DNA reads TGTGCCAGCAGCGCGCGGACAGGTTTAAGAGGCTACACCTTC. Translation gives CASSARTGLRGYTF.

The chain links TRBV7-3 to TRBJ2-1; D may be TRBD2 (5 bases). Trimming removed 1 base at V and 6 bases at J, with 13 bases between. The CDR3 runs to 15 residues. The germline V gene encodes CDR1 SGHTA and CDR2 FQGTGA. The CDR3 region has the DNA TGTGCCAGCAGCTTAAACCCGGGGTCCCGCAATGAGCAGTTCTTC. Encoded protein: CASSLNPGSRNEQFF.

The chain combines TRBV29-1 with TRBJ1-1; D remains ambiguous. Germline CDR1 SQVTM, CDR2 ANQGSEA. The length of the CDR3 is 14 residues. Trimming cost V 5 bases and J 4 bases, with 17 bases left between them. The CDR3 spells CSVSPRQAGTEAFF. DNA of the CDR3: TGCAGCGTTTCTCCGCGGCAGGCGGGCACTGAAGCTTTCTTT.